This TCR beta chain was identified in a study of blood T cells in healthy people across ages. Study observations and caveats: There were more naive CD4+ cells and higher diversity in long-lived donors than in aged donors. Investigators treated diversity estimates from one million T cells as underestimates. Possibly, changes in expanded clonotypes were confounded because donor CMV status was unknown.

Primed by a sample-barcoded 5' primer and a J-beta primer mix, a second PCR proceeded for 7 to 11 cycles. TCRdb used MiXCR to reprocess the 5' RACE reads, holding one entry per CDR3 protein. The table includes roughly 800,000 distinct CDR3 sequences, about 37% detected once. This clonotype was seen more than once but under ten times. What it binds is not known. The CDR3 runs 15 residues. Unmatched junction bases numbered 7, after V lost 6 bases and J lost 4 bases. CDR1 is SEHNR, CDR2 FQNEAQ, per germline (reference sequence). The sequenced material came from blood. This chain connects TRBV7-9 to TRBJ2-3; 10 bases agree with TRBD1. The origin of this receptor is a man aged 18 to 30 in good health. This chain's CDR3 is CASSSDRGSADTQYF. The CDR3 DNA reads TGTGCCAGCAGTTCGGACAGGGGGAGCGCAGATACGCAGTATTTT.